This T cell receptor beta chain was recovered during a study of blood T cell repertoires in COVID-19. The wider study: T cells, B-cell-depleted T cells, or PBMCs provided the cDNA or gDNA that served as material.

Original analysis: Amplifying reference gene primers gave estimates of nucleated cell counts. The table came from immunoSEQ multiplex PCR; TCRdb's copy has only in-frame clones and leaves some out. That table is the source of V, J and clone size, and D and trimming were worked out from the DNA. The table records 320,000 or so clones, around 85% of them present only once. The CDR3 is 16 residues long. Germline CDR1 reads SGHKS; CDR2 reads YYEKEE (reference sequence). V gave up 4 bases and J gave up 3 bases; unmatched junction bases: 7. Participants were aged about 18 to 89 years from roughly 25 US areas.

The chain uses TRBV5-5 and TRBJ1-5; 10 nucleotides match TRBD1. Sequenced sample: PBMCs or T cells enriched from blood (not recorded which). The clonotype comes from a woman under 40 who had been exposed to COVID-19. CDR3 amino acids: CASSPRGTGDNQPQHF. CDR3 in DNA: TGTGCCAGCAGCCCGCGTGGGACAGGGGACAATCAGCCCCAGCATTTT.